Listed here are 19 T cell receptor beta chains from one sample, sequenced in a study of blood T cell repertoires in COVID-19. TCRdb's copy holds only in-frame clones and misses some; the assay was immunoSEQ multiplex PCR. This table holds approximately 100,000 clones, around nine tenths found once. Sequencing used peripheral blood. These receptors were collected from a man aged 45-65 years with acute or convalescent COVID-19.

This clone has a handful of counts. The chain recombines TRBV7-9 with TRBJ2-7; 10 nucleotides align to TRBD2. J lost 2 bases, V lost 4 bases, and 5 bases had no gene match. The CDR3 sequence is 15 residues long. The germline gives CDR1 SEHNR, CDR2 FQNEAQ (reference sequence). The CDR3 nucleotides are TGTGCCAGCAGCTCTCCTAGCGGGGGCACCTACGAGCAGTACTTC. Protein product: CASSSPSGGTYEQYF.

This sequence joins TRBV9 and TRBJ2-2; TRBD2 aligns across 11 bases. From germline, CDR1 is SGDLS and CDR2 YYNGEE. The CDR3 spans 15 residues. V was clipped by 4 bases and J by 5 bases; unmatched bases: 4. CDR3 DNA: TGTGCCAGCAGCCCCCGGACTAGCGGGACCGGGGAGCTGTTTTTT. It is translated as CASSPRTSGTGELFF.

The chain couples TRBV12-3 or TRBV12-4 to TRBJ2-2; D remains unclear. The V gene lost 8 bases and the J gene lost 1 base, with 8 bases spanning the gap. CDR3 length: 13 residues. The CDR3, as DNA: TGTGCCAGCCGTCAGTGGAACACCGGGGAGCTGTTTTTT. This gives the protein CASRQWNTGELFF.

This sequence joins TRBV10-1 and TRBJ2-2, with D uncertain. The CDR3 covers 14 residues. V was clipped by 7 bases and J by 0 bases, with 9 bases between them. CDR1 WNHNN and CDR2 SYGVQD come from the germline V gene (reference sequence). CDR3 region: CASTDSPNTGELFF. The CDR3 nucleotides are TGCGCCAGCACCGACTCCCCGAACACCGGGGAGCTGTTTTTT.

This clone has a handful of counts. This chain joins TRBV19 and TRBJ2-7, with 10 bases lining up with TRBD2. This CDR3 has 16 residues. Germline V gene lookup returns CDR1 LNHDA and CDR2 SQIVND (reference sequence). After removal of 0 bases from V and 0 bases from J, the junction contained 2 bases not matched to a gene. The chain's CDR3 is CASSIEASGSSYEQYF. The DNA of the CDR3 is TGTGCCAGTAGTATAGAGGCTAGCGGGAGCTCCTACGAGCAGTACTTC.

The chain recombines TRBV7-8 with TRBJ2-3, with D possibly matching TRBD2 (5 bases). Germline V gene data show CDR1 as SGHVS and CDR2 as FQNEAQ. CDR3 length: 18 amino acids. V shed 1 base and J shed 2 bases, with 19 bases lying between them. The CDR3 reads CASSLVGGRISLTDTQYF. DNA for the CDR3: TGTGCCAGCAGCTTAGTTGGTGGGAGAATTAGTCTCACAGATACGCAGTATTTT. The whole variable domain, filled in from reference TRBV7-8 and TRBJ2-3, reads GAGVSQSPRYKVAKRGQDVALRCDPISGHVSLFWYQQALGQGPEFLTYFQNEAQLDKSGLPSDRFFAERPEGSVSTLKIQRTQQEDSAVYLCASSLVGGRISLTDTQYFGPGTRLTVL.

This chain uses TRBV9 with TRBJ2-3; maybe TRBD2 (6 bases). CDR1 and CDR2 (germline): SGDLS, YYNGEE. This CDR3 region has 16 residues. The germline V and J ends were trimmed by 2 bases and 4 bases, with 17 bases remaining between them. The CDR3 loop is CASSVGGSWRADTQYF. CDR3 nucleotide sequence: TGTGCCAGCAGCGTCGGGGGTAGTTGGCGGGCAGATACGCAGTATTTT. Supplemented by reference TRBV9 and TRBJ2-3, the full variable domain reads DSGVTQTPKHLITATGQRVTLRCSPRSGDLSVYWYQQSLDQGLQFLIQYYNGEERAKGNILERFSAQQFPDLHSELNLSSLELGDSALYFCASSVGGSWRADTQYFGPGTRLTVL.

This clone was detected only a few times. The gene calls are TRBV6-1 and TRBJ1-1; D is unresolved. V shed 1 base and J shed 3 bases, with 9 bases lying between them. The CDR3 covers 14 residues. The V gene's germline CDR1 is MNHNS and CDR2 SASEGT. CDR3 protein: CASSEGSGHTEAFF. For the CDR3, the DNA is TGTGCCAGCAGTGAAGGGTCAGGCCACACTGAAGCTTTCTTT.

The V and J genes are TRBV30 and TRBJ1-4; 7 bases are a match to TRBD1. V shed 2 bases and J 0 bases; nucleotides not matched to a gene: 9. This CDR3 spans 17 amino acids. Germline V gene data show CDR1 as GTSNPN and CDR2 as SVGIG (reference sequence). The CDR3: CAWSSTGVVATNEKLFF. CDR3 DNA sequence: TGTGCCTGGAGTTCTACAGGGGTGGTCGCAACTAATGAAAAACTGTTTTTT.

The chain links TRBV11-2 to TRBJ1-2; D remains unclear. This CDR3 comprises 13 residues. CDR1 SGHAT and CDR2 FQNNGV come from the germline V gene. V lost 10 bases, J lost 4 bases, and 16 bases lay in between. The CDR3 sequence is CAILEEDFYGYTF. The CDR3 DNA follows: TGTGCCATATTAGAGGAGGACTTCTATGGCTACACCTTC.

The chain couples TRBV6-6 to TRBJ2-1, with 8 bases that match TRBD1. The V and J ends lost 2 bases and 7 bases, in that order; junction bases with no gene match: 7. CDR1 MNHNY and CDR2 SVGAGI come from the germline V gene (reference sequence). This CDR3 region has 15 residues. Here the CDR3 DNA reads TGTGCCAGCAGTTACAGGCAGGGGGCCTTTAATGAGCAGTTCTTC. Residues: CASSYRQGAFNEQFF.

This clone is a singleton in its sample. The gene calls are TRBV27 and TRBJ2-7; 10 nucleotides line up with TRBD1. Germline V gives CDR1 MNHEY, CDR2 SMNVEV (reference sequence). The CDR3 extends over 17 amino acids. The junction had 11 bases not matched to a gene; V was cut back by 2 bases and J by 4 bases. DNA of the CDR3: TGTGCCAGCAGTTTAGCCGTTTCGGGACAGGGGATATACGAGCAGTACTTC. As protein: CASSLAVSGQGIYEQYF.

The chain joins TRBV27 to TRBJ2-7, with TRBD2 identical over 9 bases. Germline V gives CDR1 MNHEY, CDR2 SMNVEV (reference sequence). The CDR3 totals 16 residues. V lost 4 bases and J lost 5; bases outside the gene matches: 12. CDR3 sequence: CASSSTRSGRINEQYF. Here the CDR3 DNA reads TGTGCCAGCAGTTCTACCCGAAGCGGGAGGATCAACGAGCAGTACTTC.

The rearrangement uses TRBV11-3 and TRBJ2-7; 7 nucleotides align to TRBD2. The CDR3 runs to 15 residues. The germline V gene encodes CDR1 SGHNT and CDR2 YENEEA. The V gene end was trimmed by 5 bases and the J gene end by 1 base; junction bases not matched to a gene: 8. CDR3 protein: CASSPRASGSYEQYF. In DNA form, the CDR3 reads TGTGCCAGCAGCCCTAGGGCTAGCGGATCCTACGAGCAGTACTTC.

The rearrangement uses TRBV6-1 and TRBJ2-1; D is ambiguous. V gave up 3 bases and J gave up 3 bases, with 12 bases separating them. CDR1 MNHNS and CDR2 SASEGT come from the germline V gene. The CDR3 is made up of 15 amino acids. For the CDR3, the DNA is TGTGCCAGCAGTGAGTCACAGAGCCTCTACAATGAGCAGTTCTTC. Translated, it gives CASSESQSLYNEQFF.

The V gene is TRBV5-4, the J gene TRBJ1-4, with 10 nucleotides matching TRBD1. Germline CDR1 is SGHNT and CDR2 is YYREEE (reference sequence). V gave up 0 bases and J gave up 7 bases; unmatched junction bases: 3. The CDR3 is made up of 15 amino acids. For the CDR3, the DNA is TGTGCCAGCAGCTTGGAGACAGGGGGCGGTGAAAAACTGTTTTTT. Its protein product is CASSLETGGGEKLFF.

The chain is built from TRBV5-1 and TRBJ2-7; TRBD2 matches 8 bases. The CDR3 length is 14 residues. V shed 5 bases, J shed 4 bases, and the junction held 8 bases outside the gene matches. CDR1 and CDR2 (germline): SGHRS, YFSETQ. Here the CDR3 reads CASRRTSGPYEQYF. CDR3 nucleotides: TGCGCCAGCAGGCGTACTAGCGGACCGTACGAGCAGTACTTC.

The V and J genes are TRBV2 and TRBJ1-2, with D possibly matching TRBD1 (5 bases). CDR3 length equals 14 residues. Germline-derived CDR1 and CDR2 are SNHLY and FYNNEI. Trimming pared 7 bases from V and 7 bases from J, leaving 19 bases between. CDR3 region: CASTVGVSSAGYTF. In DNA form, the CDR3 reads TGTGCCAGCACCGTGGGGGTCTCTAGCGCTGGCTACACCTTC.

This sequence joins TRBV28 and TRBJ1-2, with 8 bases matching TRBD1. CDR3 length: 15 residues. The V segment lost 1 base and the J segment 5 bases; nucleotides outside the gene matches: 6. Germline values: CDR1 MDHEN, CDR2 SYDVKM. CDR3 loop: CASSLLDREGYGYTF. The CDR3 DNA reads as TGTGCCAGCAGTTTATTGGACAGGGAAGGATATGGCTACACCTTC.